Each of the 12 T cell receptor beta chains below was sequenced from the same sample in a study of blood T cell repertoires in COVID-19 (dated by TCRdb to about 2020). To prepare the library, the immunoSEQ multiplex PCR assay was applied. Sourced from immuneACCESS, this table was stored by TCRdb with only in-frame sequences that have V and J called. A share of the clones is absent; for the studies checked, an unresolved V gene accounts for under half, and the remainder has no known explanation. Across this sample there are approximately 250,000 clones, with more than 80% seen only once. The top ten clonotypes cover more than 5.5% of the sample. Sequenced sample: peripheral blood. The receptors originated from a human donor in a cohort sampled during active COVID-19.

The V and J genes are TRBV9 and TRBJ1-1; D unresolved. The CDR3 length is 13 residues. The ends were cut back, 4 bases at V and 1 base at J, with 8 bases in the middle. CDR1 is SGDLS, CDR2 YYNGEE, per germline. CDR3 protein: CASSLRQNTEAFF. CDR3 in DNA: TGTGCCAGCAGCCTCCGACAGAACACTGAAGCTTTCTTT.

The rearrangement uses TRBV29-1 and TRBJ2-5; the D call may be TRBD1 or TRBD2 (5 bases each). The germline V and J ends were trimmed by 7 bases and 4 bases, with 10 bases remaining between them. This CDR3 is built from 11 residues. Germline assignment: CDR1 SQVTM and CDR2 ANQGSEA. The CDR3 sequence: CSAGPRETQYF. In DNA form, the CDR3 reads TGCAGCGCGGGACCGCGAGAGACCCAGTACTTC.

The gene calls are TRBV10-1 and TRBJ2-2; TRBD1 aligns across 10 bases. V gave up 2 bases and J gave up 7 bases; unmatched junction bases: 4. Germline V gives CDR1 WNHNN, CDR2 SYGVQD (reference sequence). The CDR3 length is 15 residues. In nucleotides, the CDR3 is TGCGCCAGCAGTGAGGGGACAGGGGATGTCGGGGAGCTGTTTTTT. Translated: CASSEGTGDVGELFF.

J is TRBJ2-7 and V is TRBV4-1; 10 positions match TRBD2. Trimming removed 2 bases from V and 3 bases from J; junction bases left unmatched: 13. Germline V gives CDR1 MGHRA, CDR2 YSYEKL. The CDR3 consists of 18 residues. CDR3 sequence reads: CASSQLSLSGRGLYEQYF. The CDR3 bases are TGCGCCAGCAGCCAACTCAGTTTAAGCGGGAGGGGTCTCTACGAGCAGTACTTC.

The chain employs TRBV19 and TRBJ2-7; D may be TRBD2 (5 bases). Trimming removed 5 bases from V and 4 bases from J, with 21 bases in between. Germline V gene lookup returns CDR1 LNHDA and CDR2 SQIVND (reference sequence). The CDR3 has 16 residues. The CDR3 DNA is TGTGCCAGTAGTGCTAGCTTGACTGTAGGTTTGTACGAGCAGTACTTC. Protein product: CASSASLTVGLYEQYF.

V and J are TRBV10-1 and TRBJ2-5, with 10 bases that match TRBD2. V was pared by 3 bases and J by 4 bases, with 8 bases of the junction left unmatched. The CDR3 length is 16 residues. The germline V gene encodes CDR1 WNHNN and CDR2 SYGVQD (reference sequence). For the CDR3, the DNA is TGCGCCAGCAGTGATGCGGTAGCGGGAGGCCGAGAGACCCAGTACTTC. Its protein is CASSDAVAGGRETQYF.

V usage is TRBV9 and J usage is TRBJ1-6; 8 bases match TRBD1. The germline V gene encodes CDR1 SGDLS and CDR2 YYNGEE. The V segment lost 4 bases and the J segment 10 bases; nucleotides outside the gene matches: 10. The CDR3 has 15 amino acids. CDR3 region: CASSPPGQVLSPLHF. CDR3 sequence (DNA): TGTGCCAGCAGCCCACCGGGACAGGTCTTATCACCCCTCCACTTT.

This clone was counted a single time. The rearrangement links TRBV6-5 to TRBJ2-2, with D perhaps matching TRBD1 (5 bases). Per germline, CDR1 MNHEY and CDR2 SVGAGI. V lost 5 bases to trimming and J lost 5 bases, with 15 bases between them. This CDR3 contains 15 residues. This chain's CDR3 is CASSPAAGWTGELFF. CDR3 DNA: TGTGCCAGCAGTCCGGCGGCAGGGTGGACCGGGGAGCTGTTTTTT.

CDR3 in DNA: TGTGCCAGCAGGCCACAGTCAACTAATGAAAAACTGTTTTTT. Its protein is CASRPQSTNEKLFF. The genes are TRBV2 and TRBJ1-4; D remains unclear. The CDR3 has 14 amino acids. The germline gives CDR1 SNHLY, CDR2 FYNNEI. V lost 6 bases to trimming and J lost 0 bases, with 8 bases between them.

The V and J genes are TRBV11-2 and TRBJ2-2; no firm D call. Trimming shortened V by 5 bases and J by 2 bases, and 12 bases separated the two germline ends. Germline V gene sequence: CDR1 SGHAT, CDR2 FQNNGV. The CDR3 loop spans 15 amino acids. The CDR3 DNA reads TGTGCCAGCAGCCTCCGCACAGTAAACACCGGGGAGCTGTTTTTT. Protein sequence: CASSLRTVNTGELFF.

The chain carries TRBV21-1 and TRBJ1-5. TRBV21-1 is given as a pseudogene. The CDR3 has 18 residues. In DNA form, the CDR3 reads TGTGCCAGCAGCAAAGGGGAGGACATCCCCCAGGGCAATCAGCCCCAGCATTTT. The encoded protein is CASSKGEDIPQGNQPQHF.

The chain uses TRBV5-1 and TRBJ2-7; possible D gene TRBD2, 6 bases. This CDR3 comprises 15 residues. CDR1 and CDR2 from the germline V gene are SGHRS and YFSETQ. The germline V and J ends were trimmed by 0 bases and 0 bases, with 10 bases remaining between them. In DNA, the CDR3 is TGCGCCAGCAGCTTGGCGGCGGGGAGCTCCTACGAGCAGTACTTC. Amino acids: CASSLAAGSSYEQYF.